This is a list of T cell receptor beta chains from one sample in a study of blood T cell repertoires in COVID-19. This table comes from immunoSEQ multiplex PCR, and its TCRdb copy is limited to in-frame clones, with some not included. The sample lists around 620,000 clones; more than 80% were seen once. Specimen: peripheral blood. These receptors all stem from a woman aged 18-35 years with acute or convalescent COVID-19. Both conserved end residues are part of each CDR3. D genes are given only for firm matches. Size is omitted from some rows. Given values are once, few, many or a class for expanded clones.

CASSEWGVASSYEQYF	TGTGCCAGCAGTGAATGGGGAGTGGCCTCCTCCTACGAGCAGTACTTC	TRBV6-1	16	-	TRBJ2-7	-
CASSPKTVNYEQYF	TGCGCCAGCAGCCCCAAGACAGTAAACTACGAGCAGTACTTC	TRBV5-1	14	-	TRBJ2-7	-
CASSLSRTSGEQYF	TGTGCCAGCAGCTTATCACGGACTAGCGGGGAGCAGTACTTC	TRBV7-2	14	TRBD2	TRBJ2-7	-
CATSRDLFEGPEAFF	TGTGCCACCAGCAGAGATTTATTTGAGGGTCCTGAAGCTTTCTTT	TRBV15	15	-	TRBJ1-1	-
CASSPGGVNTQYF	TGTGCCAGCTCACCAGGGGGGGTAAATACGCAGTATTTT	TRBV18	13	TRBD2	TRBJ2-3	once
CAISESSLDRGYGYTF	TGTGCCATCAGTGAGTCCTCCCTTGACAGGGGCTATGGCTACACCTTC	TRBV10-3	16	TRBD1	TRBJ1-2	-
CATSDGLSNYEQYF	TGTGCCACCAGCGATGGACTCTCAAACTACGAGCAGTACTTC	TRBV15	14	-	TRBJ2-7	-
CSASGPGVVTEAFF	TGCAGTGCTAGTGGTCCAGGGGTCGTCACTGAAGCTTTCTTT	TRBV20-1	14	-	TRBJ1-1	-
CASSRQGYSYEQYF	TGTGCCAGCTCAAGACAGGGGTACTCCTACGAGCAGTACTTC	TRBV2	14	TRBD1	TRBJ2-7	-
CASSSVAGGAYEQYF	TGCGCCAGCAGCTCAGTAGCGGGAGGGGCCTACGAGCAGTACTTC	TRBV5-1	15	TRBD2	TRBJ2-7	-